This T cell receptor (beta chain) was identified in a study of tumor and adjacent non-tumor tissue in lung cancer. In the study overall: Each sample yielded around 4 million productive TCRbeta reads on average.

Ten or more counts support this clonotype. Its antigen is not identified. RNA was extracted from bulk tissue without any cell sorting. Newly diagnosed lung cancer patients had thoracic surgery in China, August–late 2014, without prior chemotherapy. Points from the study as a whole: Significantly higher TCR diversity was found in tumor than normal lung. Patients with more diverse tumor TCRs had worse survival.

A modified ARM-PCR protocol with three rounds of nested PCR amplified TCRbeta. Each CDR3 protein is one row after TCRdb ran MiXCR on the multiplex PCR reads. This table holds fewer than 120,000 distinct CDR3 sequences, under 90% found once. V lost 7 bases and J 5 bases, leaving 16 bases between the germline ends. Germline values: CDR1 MDHEN, CDR2 SYDVKM. The CDR3 loop spans 14 amino acids. The TCR originated in a man between 65 and 85 years old with non-small cell lung cancer. This sequence joins TRBV28 and TRBJ2-3; TRBD2 might be the D (5 bases). Sample: lung tumor tissue. In DNA, the CDR3 is TGTGCCAGCAAGTCCCGAATGGGGAGAGATACGCAGTATTTT. It codes for CASKSRMGRDTQYF.